Given below is one TCR beta chain in context. Its cognate antigen is unknown. This entry is derived from a study of CD8+ T cells in alopecia areata. Study-level findings and limits: TCR sharing was clearer in mice than between patients, perhaps partly owing to patient HLA diversity. In lesional scalp, particularly from alopecia totalis/universalis, clonality was higher than in normal scalp. Resident alphabeta T cells of normal skin are also sequenced in scalp samples.

Trimming removed 5 bases from V and 4 bases from J, with 14 bases in between. The CDR3 spans 15 residues. Germline V gene data show CDR1 as LNHDA and CDR2 as SQIVND (reference sequence). RNA was isolated and reverse transcribed to cDNA, the sequencing template. Clones were sequenced by immunoSEQ multiplex PCR, and TCRdb holds only the in-frame ones, with some missing. Of over 110,000 clones in the sample, about 47% were seen once. The material was CD4+ T cells sorted from blood, obtained at week 0. This chain links TRBV19 with TRBJ2-2; tentative D call: TRBD2 (5 bases). The TCR comes from a human donor with alopecia areata. The CDR3 here is CASSVTPAGTGELFF. CDR3 bases: TGTGCCAGTAGTGTGACTCCGGCGGGCACCGGGGAGCTGTTTTTT.